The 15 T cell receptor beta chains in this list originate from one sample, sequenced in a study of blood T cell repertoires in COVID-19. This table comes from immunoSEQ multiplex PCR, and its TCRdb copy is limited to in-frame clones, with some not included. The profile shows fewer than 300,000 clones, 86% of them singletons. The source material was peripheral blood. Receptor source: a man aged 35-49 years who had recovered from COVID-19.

The DNA of the CDR3 is TGTGCCAGCAGCTTTACGGGGTTGGGGCAGCCCCAGCATTTT. Its translation is CASSFTGLGQPQHF. V and J are TRBV7-2 and TRBJ1-5; no definite D call. The germline CDR1 and CDR2 sequences are SGHTA and FQGNSA. Trimming pared 3 bases from V and 7 bases from J, leaving 13 bases between. The CDR3 sequence is 14 residues long.

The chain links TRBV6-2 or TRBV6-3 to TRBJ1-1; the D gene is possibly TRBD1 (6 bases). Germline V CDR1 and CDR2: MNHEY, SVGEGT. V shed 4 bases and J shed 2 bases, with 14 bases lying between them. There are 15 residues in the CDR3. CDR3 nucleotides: TGTGCCAGCAGTTCCATTACAGGGCAAAACACTGAAGCTTTCTTT. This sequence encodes CASSSITGQNTEAFF.

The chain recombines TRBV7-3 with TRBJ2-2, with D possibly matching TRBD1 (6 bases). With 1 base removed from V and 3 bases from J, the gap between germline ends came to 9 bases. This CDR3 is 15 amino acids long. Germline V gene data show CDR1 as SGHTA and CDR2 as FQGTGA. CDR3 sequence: CASSLRGPDTGELFF. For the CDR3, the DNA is TGTGCCAGCAGCTTAAGGGGGCCGGACACCGGGGAGCTGTTTTTT.

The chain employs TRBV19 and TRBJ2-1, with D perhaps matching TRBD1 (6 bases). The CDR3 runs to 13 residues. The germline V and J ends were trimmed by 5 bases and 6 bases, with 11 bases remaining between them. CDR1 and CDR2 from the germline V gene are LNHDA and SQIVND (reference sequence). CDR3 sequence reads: CASSSGTINEQFF. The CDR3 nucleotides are TGTGCCAGTAGTTCCGGGACAATCAATGAGCAGTTCTTC. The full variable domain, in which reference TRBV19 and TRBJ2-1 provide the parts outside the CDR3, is DGGITQSPKYLFRKEGQNVTLSCEQNLNHDAMYWYRQDPGQGLRLIYYSQIVNDFQKGDIAEGYSVSREKKESFPLTVTSAQKNPTAFYLCASSSGTINEQFFGPGTRLTVL.

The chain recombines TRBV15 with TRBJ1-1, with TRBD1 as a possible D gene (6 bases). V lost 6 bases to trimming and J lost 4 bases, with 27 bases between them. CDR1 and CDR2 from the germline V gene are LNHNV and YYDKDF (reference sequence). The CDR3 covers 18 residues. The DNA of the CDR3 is TGTGCCACCAGTCCCCCGGGGGGGGCGCGGCAAACGGGCACTGAAGCTTTCTTT. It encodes CATSPPGGARQTGTEAFF.

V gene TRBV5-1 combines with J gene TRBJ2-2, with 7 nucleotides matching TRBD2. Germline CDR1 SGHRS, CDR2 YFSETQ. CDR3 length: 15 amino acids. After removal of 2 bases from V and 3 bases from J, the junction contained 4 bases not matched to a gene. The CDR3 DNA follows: TGCGCCAGCAGCTTACTAGCGACTTACACCGGGGAGCTGTTTTTT. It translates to CASSLLATYTGELFF.

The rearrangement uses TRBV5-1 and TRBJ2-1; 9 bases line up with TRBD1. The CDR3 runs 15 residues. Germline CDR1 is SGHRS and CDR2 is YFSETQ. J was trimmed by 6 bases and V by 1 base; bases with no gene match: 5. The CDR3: CASSLLQGARNEQFF. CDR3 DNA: TGCGCCAGCAGCTTGCTACAGGGGGCGCGCAATGAGCAGTTCTTC.

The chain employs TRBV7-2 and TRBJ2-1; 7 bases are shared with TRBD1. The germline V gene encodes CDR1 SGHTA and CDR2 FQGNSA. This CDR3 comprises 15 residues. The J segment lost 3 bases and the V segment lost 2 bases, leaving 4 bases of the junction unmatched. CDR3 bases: TGTGCCAGCAGCTTACCGGGACAGCGCTACAATGAGCAGTTCTTC. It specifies CASSLPGQRYNEQFF.

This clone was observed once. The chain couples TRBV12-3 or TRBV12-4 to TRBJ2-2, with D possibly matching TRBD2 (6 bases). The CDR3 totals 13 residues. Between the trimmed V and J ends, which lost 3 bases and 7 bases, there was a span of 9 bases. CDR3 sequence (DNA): TGTGCCAGCAGTTTGATGGGGGGCGGGGAGCTGTTTTTT. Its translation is CASSLMGGGELFF.

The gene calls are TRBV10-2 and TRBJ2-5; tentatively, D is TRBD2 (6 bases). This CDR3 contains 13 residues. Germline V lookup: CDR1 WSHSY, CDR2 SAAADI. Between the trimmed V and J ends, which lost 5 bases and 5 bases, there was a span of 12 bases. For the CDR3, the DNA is TGCGCCAGCAGTCGGGGGTCTGGGGAGACCCAGTACTTC. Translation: CASSRGSGETQYF.

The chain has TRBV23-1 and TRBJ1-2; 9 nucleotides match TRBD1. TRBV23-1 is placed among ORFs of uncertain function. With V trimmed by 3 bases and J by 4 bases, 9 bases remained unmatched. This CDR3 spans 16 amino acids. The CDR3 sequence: CASSHSLGTGSYGYTF. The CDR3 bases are TGCGCCAGCAGTCATTCCCTCGGGACAGGGTCCTATGGCTACACCTTC.

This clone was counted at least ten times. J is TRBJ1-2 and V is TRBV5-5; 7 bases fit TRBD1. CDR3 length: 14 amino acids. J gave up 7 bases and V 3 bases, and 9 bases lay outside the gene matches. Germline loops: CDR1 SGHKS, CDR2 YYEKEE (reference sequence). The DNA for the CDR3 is TGTGCCAGCAGCTCACAACAGGGGATTGGTGGCTACACCTTC. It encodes CASSSQQGIGGYTF.

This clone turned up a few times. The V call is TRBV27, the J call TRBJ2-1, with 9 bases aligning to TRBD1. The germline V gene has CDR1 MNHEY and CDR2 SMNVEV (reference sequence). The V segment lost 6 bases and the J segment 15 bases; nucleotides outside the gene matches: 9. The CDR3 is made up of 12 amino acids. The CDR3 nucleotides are TGTGCCAGCAGCAAACCGGGACAGGGTCTGTTCTTC. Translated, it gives CASSKPGQGLFF.

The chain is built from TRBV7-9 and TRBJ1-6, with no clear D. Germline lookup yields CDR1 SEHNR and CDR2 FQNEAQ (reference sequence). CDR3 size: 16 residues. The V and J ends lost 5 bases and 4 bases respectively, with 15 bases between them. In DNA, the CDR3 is TGTGCCAGCAGCGCTTCCGGGCCGGGGTATAATTCACCCCTCCACTTT. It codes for CASSASGPGYNSPLHF. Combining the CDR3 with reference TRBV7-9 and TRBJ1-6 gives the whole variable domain DTGVSQNPRHKITKRGQNVTFRCDPISEHNRLYWYRQTLGQGPEFLTYFQNEAQLEKSRLLSDRFSAERPKGSFSTLEIQRTEQGDSAMYLCASSASGPGYNSPLHFGNGTRLTVT.

For the CDR3, the DNA is TGTGCCAGCAGTCGGACTTACTTGGCTGGGGAGCTGTTTTTT. The encoded protein is CASSRTYLAGELFF. The chain links TRBV6-5 to TRBJ2-2, with D possibly being TRBD2 (5 bases). The CDR3 covers 14 residues. V was cut by 5 bases and J by 8 bases, with 15 bases left in between. Germline CDR1 and CDR2: MNHEY and SVGAGI.